This T cell receptor beta chain stems from a study of vaccination and CD4 T cells after COVID-19. CDR3 length: 14 amino acids. Germline assignment: CDR1 DFQATT and CDR2 SNEGSKA (reference sequence). V shed 3 bases and J 8 bases; nucleotides not matched to a gene: 9. As for this clonotype: What it recognizes is unknown.

With the Oncomine TCR Beta short-read assay, DNA from cultured CD4+ T cells was sequenced. TCRdb re-called the PCR reads through MiXCR, storing one row per CDR3 protein. This sample has 20,000 to 25,000 distinct CDR3 sequences; 62% occur once, and the top ten carry around 23%. Treatment denoted: roughly 10-day PBMC culture with coronavirus spike peptide pools or control peptides (ViraFEST assay). This TCR derives from a human donor who received a COVID-19 vaccine. Sequenced material: CD4+ T cells from blood, cultured in vitro, taken before SARS-CoV-2 vaccination. The genes are TRBV20-1 and TRBJ2-5; 10 bases agree with TRBD2. CDR3 bases: TGCAGTGCTAGTAGGAGCGGGGGGGCTCTAACCCAGTACTTC. Its protein is CSASRSGGALTQYF.